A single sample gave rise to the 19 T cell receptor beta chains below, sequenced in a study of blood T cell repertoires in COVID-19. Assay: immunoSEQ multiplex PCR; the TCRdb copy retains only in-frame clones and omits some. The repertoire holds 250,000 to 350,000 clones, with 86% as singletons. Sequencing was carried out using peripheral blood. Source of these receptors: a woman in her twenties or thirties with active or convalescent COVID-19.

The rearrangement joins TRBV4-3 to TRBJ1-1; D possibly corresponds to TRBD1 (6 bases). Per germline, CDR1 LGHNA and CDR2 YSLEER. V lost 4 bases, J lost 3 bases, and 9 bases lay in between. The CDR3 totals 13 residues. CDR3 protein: CASSLYRDTEAFF. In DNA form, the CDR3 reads TGCGCCAGCAGCCTTTACAGGGACACTGAAGCTTTCTTT.

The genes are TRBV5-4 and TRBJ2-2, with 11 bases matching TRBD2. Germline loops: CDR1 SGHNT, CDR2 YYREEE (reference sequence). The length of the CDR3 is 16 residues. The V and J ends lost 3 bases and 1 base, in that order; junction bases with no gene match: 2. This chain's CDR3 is CASSSGLAVNTGELFF. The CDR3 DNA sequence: TGTGCCAGCAGCTCGGGACTAGCGGTGAACACCGGGGAGCTGTTTTTT.

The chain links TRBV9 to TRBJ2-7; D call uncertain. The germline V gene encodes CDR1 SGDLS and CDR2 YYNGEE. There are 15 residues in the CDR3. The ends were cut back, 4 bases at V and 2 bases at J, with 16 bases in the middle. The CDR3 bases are TGTGCCAGCAGCTCCGACGAGCTTAGCCCCTACGAGCAGTACTTC. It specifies CASSSDELSPYEQYF.

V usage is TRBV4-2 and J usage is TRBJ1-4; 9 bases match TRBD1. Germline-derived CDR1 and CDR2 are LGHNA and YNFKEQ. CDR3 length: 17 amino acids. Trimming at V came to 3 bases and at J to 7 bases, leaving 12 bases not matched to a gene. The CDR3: CASSQAVRGTGTEKLFF. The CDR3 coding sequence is TGTGCCAGCAGCCAGGCCGTCCGAGGGACAGGGACTGAAAAACTGTTTTTT.

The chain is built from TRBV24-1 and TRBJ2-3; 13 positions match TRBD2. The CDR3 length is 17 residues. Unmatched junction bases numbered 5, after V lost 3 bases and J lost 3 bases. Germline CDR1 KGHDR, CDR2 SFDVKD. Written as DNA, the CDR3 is TGTGCCACCAGTGATCATATGGGACTAGCGGGAACAGATACGCAGTATTTT. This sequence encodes CATSDHMGLAGTDTQYF.

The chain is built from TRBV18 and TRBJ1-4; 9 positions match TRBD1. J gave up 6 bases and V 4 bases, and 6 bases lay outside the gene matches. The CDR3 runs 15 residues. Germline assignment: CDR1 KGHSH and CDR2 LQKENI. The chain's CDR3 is CASSRGTGMDEKLFF. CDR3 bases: TGTGCCAGCTCACGCGGGACAGGGATGGATGAAAAACTGTTTTTT.

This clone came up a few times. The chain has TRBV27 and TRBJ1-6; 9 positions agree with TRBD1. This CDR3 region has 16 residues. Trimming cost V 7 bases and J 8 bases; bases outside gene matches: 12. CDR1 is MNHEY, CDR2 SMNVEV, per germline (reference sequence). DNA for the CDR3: TGTGCCAGCACCCGAGGGACAGGGAGGGGGCATTCACCCCTCCACTTT. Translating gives CASTRGTGRGHSPLHF.

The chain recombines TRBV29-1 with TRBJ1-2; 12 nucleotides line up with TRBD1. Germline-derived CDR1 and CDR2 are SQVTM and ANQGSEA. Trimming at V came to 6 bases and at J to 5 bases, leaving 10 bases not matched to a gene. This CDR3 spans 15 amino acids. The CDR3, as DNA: TGCAGCGTCCGGGACAGGGGGCCGTTTAGGTATGGCTACACCTTC. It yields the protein CSVRDRGPFRYGYTF.

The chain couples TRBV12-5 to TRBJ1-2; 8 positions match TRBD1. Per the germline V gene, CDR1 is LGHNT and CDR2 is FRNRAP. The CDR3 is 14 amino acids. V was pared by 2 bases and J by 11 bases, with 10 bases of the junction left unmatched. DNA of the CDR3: TGTGCTAGTGGTTTGTGGACAGGGTCGAGCAGATACACCTTC. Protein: CASGLWTGSSRYTF.

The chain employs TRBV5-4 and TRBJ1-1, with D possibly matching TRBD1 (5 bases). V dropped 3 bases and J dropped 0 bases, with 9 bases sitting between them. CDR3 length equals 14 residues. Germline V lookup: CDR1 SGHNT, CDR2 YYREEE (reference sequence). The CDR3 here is CASSSTVVNTEAFF. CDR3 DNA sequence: TGTGCCAGCAGCTCGACAGTGGTGAACACTGAAGCTTTCTTT.

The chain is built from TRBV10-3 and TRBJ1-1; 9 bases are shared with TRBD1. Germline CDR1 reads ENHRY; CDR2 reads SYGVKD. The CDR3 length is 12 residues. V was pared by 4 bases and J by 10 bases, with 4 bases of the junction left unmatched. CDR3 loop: CAISATGGPAFF. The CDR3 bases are TGTGCCATCAGTGCGACAGGGGGACCAGCTTTCTTT.

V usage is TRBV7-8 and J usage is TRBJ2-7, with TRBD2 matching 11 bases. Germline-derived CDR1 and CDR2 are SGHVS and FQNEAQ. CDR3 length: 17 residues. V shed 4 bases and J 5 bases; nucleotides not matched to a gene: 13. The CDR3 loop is CASSYTSGGVWGDEQYF. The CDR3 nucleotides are TGTGCCAGCAGCTACACTAGCGGGGGCGTCTGGGGCGACGAGCAGTACTTC.

CDR3 sequence: CASSVRADRGAFF. In DNA, the CDR3 is TGTGCCAGCAGCGTCCGAGCAGATAGGGGAGCTTTCTTT. V and J are TRBV7-2 and TRBJ1-1; tentative D call: TRBD1 (5 bases). Germline CDR1 is SGHTA and CDR2 is FQGNSA. V lost 5 bases to trimming and J lost 10 bases, with 17 bases between them. This CDR3 contains 13 residues. The full variable domain, its missing parts supplied by reference TRBV7-2 and TRBJ1-1, is GAGVSQSPSNKVTEKGKDVELRCDPISGHTALYWYRQSLGQGLEFLIYFQGNSAPDKSGLPSDRFSAERTGGSVSTLTIQRTQQEDSAVYLCASSVRADRGAFFGQGTRLTVV.

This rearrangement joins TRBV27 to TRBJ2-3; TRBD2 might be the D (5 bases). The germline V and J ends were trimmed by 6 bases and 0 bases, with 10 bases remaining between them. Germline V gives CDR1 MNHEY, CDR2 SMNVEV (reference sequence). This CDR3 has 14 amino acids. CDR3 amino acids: CASRSDYSTDTQYF. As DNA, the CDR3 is TGTGCCAGCAGATCAGACTATAGCACAGATACGCAGTATTTT.

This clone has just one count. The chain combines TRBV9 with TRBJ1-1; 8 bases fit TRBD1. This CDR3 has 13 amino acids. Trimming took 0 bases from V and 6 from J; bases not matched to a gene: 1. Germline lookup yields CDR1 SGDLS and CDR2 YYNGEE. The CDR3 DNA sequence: TGTGCCAGCAGCGTAGCAGGGGGCTCTGAAGCTTTCTTT. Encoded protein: CASSVAGGSEAFF.

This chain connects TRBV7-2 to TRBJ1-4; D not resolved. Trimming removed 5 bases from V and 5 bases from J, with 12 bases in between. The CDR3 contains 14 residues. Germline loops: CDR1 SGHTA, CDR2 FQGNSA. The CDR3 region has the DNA TGTGCCAGCAGCCGGGTCGGCCCAAATGAAAAACTGTTTTTT. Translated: CASSRVGPNEKLFF.

CDR3 sequence (DNA): TGCGCCAGCAGCCCCGACCCCCAGGGGACCCGCGACGGAGCTTTCTTT. Protein sequence: CASSPDPQGTRDGAFF. The chain uses TRBV5-1 and TRBJ1-1; possibly TRBD1 for D (6 bases). Trimming pared 4 bases from V and 10 bases from J, leaving 26 bases between. This CDR3 has 16 residues. Germline V gives CDR1 SGHRS, CDR2 YFSETQ.

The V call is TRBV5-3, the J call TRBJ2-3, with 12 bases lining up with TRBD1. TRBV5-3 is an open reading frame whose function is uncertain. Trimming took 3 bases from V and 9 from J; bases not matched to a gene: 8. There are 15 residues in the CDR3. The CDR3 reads CARSSGQGAHTTQYF. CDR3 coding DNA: TGTGCCAGAAGCTCGGGACAGGGGGCGCACACCACGCAGTATTTT.

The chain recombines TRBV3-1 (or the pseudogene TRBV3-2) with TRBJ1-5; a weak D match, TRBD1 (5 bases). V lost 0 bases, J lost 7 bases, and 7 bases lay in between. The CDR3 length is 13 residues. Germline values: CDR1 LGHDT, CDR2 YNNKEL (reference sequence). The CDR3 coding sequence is TGTGCCAGCAGCCAAGAGCGACAGCAGCCCCAGCATTTT. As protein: CASSQERQQPQHF.